Described below is a single T cell receptor (beta chain) sequence and its context. The data derive from a study of blood T cell repertoires in COVID-19. Study at large: Donors in the United States, Italy and Spain gave samples during acute or convalescent COVID-19.

Categorization into cohorts depended on clinical history that participants reported. In Cohort 3, a recovered donor had either two negative PCRs, clearance, or symptom resolution. This CDR3 has 14 residues. The germline V gene encodes CDR1 SEHNR and CDR2 FQNEAQ (reference sequence). V was clipped by 5 bases and J by 5 bases; unmatched bases: 9. Authors' methods: Amplifying reference gene primers gave estimates of nucleated cell counts. Method: immunoSEQ multiplex PCR; TCRdb's copy keeps in-frame clones and lacks some. The V and J calls and clone size are taken from that table; D and trimming were inferred from the DNA. The data contain around 140,000 clones, around 80% of them seen just once; the ten biggest clones take up less than 7.5%.

The rearrangement links TRBV7-9 to TRBJ2-7; 7 bases map to TRBD2. The specimen was PBMCs or T cells enriched from blood (not recorded which). The clonotype was recovered from a woman in her 50s who had recovered from COVID-19. CDR3 DNA sequence: TGTGCCAGCAGCCTACGGGGCGGGAGTAACGAGCAGTACGTC. It codes for CASSLRGGSNEQYV.